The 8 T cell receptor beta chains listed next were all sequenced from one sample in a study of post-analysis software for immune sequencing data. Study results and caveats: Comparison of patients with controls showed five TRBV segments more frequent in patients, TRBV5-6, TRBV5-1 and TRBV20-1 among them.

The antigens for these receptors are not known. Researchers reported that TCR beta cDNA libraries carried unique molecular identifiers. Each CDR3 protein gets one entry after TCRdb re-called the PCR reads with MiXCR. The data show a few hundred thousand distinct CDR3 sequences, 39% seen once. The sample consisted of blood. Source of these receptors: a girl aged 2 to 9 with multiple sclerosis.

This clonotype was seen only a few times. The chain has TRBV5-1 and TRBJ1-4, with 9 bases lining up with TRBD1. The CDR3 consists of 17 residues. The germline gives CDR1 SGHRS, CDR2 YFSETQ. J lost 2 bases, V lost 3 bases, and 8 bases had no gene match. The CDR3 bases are TGCGCCAGCAGCTGGGGACAGGGCGCATCGACTAATGAAAAACTGTTTTTT. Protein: CASSWGQGASTNEKLFF.

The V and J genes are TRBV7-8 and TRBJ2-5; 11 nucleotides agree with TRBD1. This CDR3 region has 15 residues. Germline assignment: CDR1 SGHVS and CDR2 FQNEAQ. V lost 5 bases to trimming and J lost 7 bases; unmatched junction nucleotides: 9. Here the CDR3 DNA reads TGTGCCAGCAGCCGGGACAGGGGGTTGGGTGCGACCCAGTACTTC. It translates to CASSRDRGLGATQYF. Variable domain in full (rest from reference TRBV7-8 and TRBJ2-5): GAGVSQSPRYKVAKRGQDVALRCDPISGHVSLFWYQQALGQGPEFLTYFQNEAQLDKSGLPSDRFFAERPEGSVSTLKIQRTQQEDSAVYLCASSRDRGLGATQYFGPGTRLLVL.

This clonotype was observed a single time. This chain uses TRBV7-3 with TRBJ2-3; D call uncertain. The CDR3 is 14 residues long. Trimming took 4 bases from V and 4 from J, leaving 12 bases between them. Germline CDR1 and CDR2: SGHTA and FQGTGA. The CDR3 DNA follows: TGTGCCAGCAGCTCCGGTCCGCCGGCAGATACGCAGTATTTT. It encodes CASSSGPPADTQYF.

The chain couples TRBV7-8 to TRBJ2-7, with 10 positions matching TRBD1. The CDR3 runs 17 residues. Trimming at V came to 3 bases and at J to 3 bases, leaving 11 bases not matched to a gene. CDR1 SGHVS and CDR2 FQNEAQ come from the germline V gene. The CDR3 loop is CASSFPRDRGSSYEQYF. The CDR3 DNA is TGTGCCAGCAGCTTTCCCCGGGACAGGGGTTCGAGCTACGAGCAGTACTTC.

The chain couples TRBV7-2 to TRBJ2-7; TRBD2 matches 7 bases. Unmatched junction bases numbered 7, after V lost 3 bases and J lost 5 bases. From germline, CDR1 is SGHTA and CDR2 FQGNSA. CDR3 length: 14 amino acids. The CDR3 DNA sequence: TGTGCCAGCAGCTTCCGGGGGGACGGTGACGAGCAGTACTTC. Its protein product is CASSFRGDGDEQYF. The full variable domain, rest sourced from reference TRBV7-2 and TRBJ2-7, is GAGVSQSPSNKVTEKGKDVELRCDPISGHTALYWYRQSLGQGLEFLIYFQGNSAPDKSGLPSDRFSAERTGGSVSTLTIQRTQQEDSAVYLCASSFRGDGDEQYFGPGTRLTVT.

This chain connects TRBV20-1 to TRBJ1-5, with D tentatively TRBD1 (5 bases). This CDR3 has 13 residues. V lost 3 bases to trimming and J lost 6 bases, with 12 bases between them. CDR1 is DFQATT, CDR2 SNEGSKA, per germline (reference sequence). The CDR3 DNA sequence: TGCAGTGCTAGGGGCAGGGAGGTTCAGCCCCAGCATTTT. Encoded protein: CSARGREVQPQHF.

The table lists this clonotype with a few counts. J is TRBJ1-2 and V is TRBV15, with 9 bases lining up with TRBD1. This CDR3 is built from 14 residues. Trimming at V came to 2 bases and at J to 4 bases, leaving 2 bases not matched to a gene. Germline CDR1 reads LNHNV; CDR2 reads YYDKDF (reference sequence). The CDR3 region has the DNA TGTGCCACCAGCAGAAGGGACAGGGCCTATGGCTACACCTTC. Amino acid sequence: CATSRRDRAYGYTF.

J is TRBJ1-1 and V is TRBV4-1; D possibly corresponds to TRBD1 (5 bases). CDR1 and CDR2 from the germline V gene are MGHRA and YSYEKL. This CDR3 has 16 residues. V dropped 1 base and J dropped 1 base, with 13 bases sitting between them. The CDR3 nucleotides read TGCGCCAGCAGCCAAGCGGAAGGGGCTTGGAACACTGAAGCTTTCTTT. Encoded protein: CASSQAEGAWNTEAFF.